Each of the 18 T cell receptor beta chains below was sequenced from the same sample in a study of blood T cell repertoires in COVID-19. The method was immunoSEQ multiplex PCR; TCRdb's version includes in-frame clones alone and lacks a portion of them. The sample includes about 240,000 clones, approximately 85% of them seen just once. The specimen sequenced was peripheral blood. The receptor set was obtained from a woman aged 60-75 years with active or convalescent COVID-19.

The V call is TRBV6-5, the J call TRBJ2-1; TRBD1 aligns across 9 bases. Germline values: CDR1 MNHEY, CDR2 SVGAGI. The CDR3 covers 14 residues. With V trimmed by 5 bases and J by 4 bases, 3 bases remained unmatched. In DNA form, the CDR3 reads TGTGCCAGCAGTCCCGGGACAGGGTACAATGAGCAGTTCTTC. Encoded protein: CASSPGTGYNEQFF.

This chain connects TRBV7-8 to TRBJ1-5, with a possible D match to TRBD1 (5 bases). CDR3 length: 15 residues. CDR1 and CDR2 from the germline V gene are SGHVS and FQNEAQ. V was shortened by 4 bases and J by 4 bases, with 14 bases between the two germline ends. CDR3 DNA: TGTGCCAGCAGCTGGGGGGGGACGGGAAATCAGCCCCAGCATTTT. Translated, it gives CASSWGGTGNQPQHF.

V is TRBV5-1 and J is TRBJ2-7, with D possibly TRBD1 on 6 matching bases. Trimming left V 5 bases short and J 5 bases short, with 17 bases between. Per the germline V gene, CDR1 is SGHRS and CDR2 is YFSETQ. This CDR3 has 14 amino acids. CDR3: CASSDRQEWDEQYF. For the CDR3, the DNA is TGCGCCAGCAGTGACCGACAGGAATGGGACGAGCAGTACTTC.

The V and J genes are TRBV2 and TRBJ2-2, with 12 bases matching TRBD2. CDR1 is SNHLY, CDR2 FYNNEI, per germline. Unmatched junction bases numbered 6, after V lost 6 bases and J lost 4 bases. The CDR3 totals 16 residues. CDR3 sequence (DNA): TGTGCCAGCAGCGACGGACTAGCGGGGTTCACCGGGGAGCTGTTTTTT. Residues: CASSDGLAGFTGELFF.

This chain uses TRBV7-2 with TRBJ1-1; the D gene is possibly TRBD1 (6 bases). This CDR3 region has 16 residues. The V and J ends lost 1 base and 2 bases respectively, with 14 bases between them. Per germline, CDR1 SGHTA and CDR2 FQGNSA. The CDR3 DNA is TGTGCCAGCAGCTTAGGGTCCGGGGGGCGTAACACTGAAGCTTTCTTT. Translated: CASSLGSGGRNTEAFF. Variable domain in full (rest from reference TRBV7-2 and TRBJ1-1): GAGVSQSPSNKVTEKGKDVELRCDPISGHTALYWYRQSLGQGLEFLIYFQGNSAPDKSGLPSDRFSAERTGGSVSTLTIQRTQQEDSAVYLCASSLGSGGRNTEAFFGQGTRLTVV.

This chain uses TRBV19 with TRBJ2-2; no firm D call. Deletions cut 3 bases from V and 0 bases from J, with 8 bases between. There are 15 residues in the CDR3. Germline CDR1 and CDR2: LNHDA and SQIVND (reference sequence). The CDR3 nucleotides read TGTGCCAGTAGTATTGCAGGCGCGAACACCGGGGAGCTGTTTTTT. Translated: CASSIAGANTGELFF.

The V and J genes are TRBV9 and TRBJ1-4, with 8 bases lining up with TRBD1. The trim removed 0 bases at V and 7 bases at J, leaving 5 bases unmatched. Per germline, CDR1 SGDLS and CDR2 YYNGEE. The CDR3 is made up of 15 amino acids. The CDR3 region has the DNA TGTGCCAGCAGCGTAGGAGGGACAGGTTTTGAAAAACTGTTTTTT. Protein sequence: CASSVGGTGFEKLFF.

The CDR3 region has the DNA TGCAGTGCTAGTTCCCAGACAGGACGAGATACGCAGTATTTT. This gives the protein CSASSQTGRDTQYF. The rearrangement uses TRBV20-1 and TRBJ2-3; TRBD1 might be the D (6 bases). Between the trimmed V and J ends, which lost 3 bases and 5 bases, there was a span of 15 bases. The CDR3 contains 14 residues. Looked up from germline, CDR1 is DFQATT and CDR2 is SNEGSKA (reference sequence).

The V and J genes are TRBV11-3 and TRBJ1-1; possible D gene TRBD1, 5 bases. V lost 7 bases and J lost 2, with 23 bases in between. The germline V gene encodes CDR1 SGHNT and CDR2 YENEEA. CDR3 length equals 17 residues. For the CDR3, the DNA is TGTGCCAGCACCGTTATGACAGCCTTTTCCCTTAACACTGAAGCTTTCTTT. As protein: CASTVMTAFSLNTEAFF.

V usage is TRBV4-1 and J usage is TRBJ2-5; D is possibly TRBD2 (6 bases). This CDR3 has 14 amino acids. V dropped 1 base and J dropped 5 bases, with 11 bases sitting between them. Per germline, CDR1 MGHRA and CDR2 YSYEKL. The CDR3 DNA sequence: TGCGCCAGCAGCCAAGTGGGGGGATGGGAGACCCAGTACTTC. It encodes CASSQVGGWETQYF.

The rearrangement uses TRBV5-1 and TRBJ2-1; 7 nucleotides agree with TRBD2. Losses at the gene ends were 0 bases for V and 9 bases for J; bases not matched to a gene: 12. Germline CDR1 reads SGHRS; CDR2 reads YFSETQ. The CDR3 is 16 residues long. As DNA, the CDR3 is TGCGCCAGCAGCTTGGGTTATCTTCCCTCGGGGGGTGAGCAGTTCTTC. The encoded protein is CASSLGYLPSGGEQFF.

CDR3: CASSPGGGYNSPLHF. The CDR3 coding sequence is TGCGCCAGCAGCCCCGGGGGTGGCTATAATTCACCCCTCCACTTT. The chain recombines TRBV4-1 with TRBJ1-6, with a possible D match to TRBD1 (5 bases). Trimming stripped 4 bases from V and 3 bases from J, with 10 bases between. CDR3 size: 15 residues. The germline V gene has CDR1 MGHRA and CDR2 YSYEKL.

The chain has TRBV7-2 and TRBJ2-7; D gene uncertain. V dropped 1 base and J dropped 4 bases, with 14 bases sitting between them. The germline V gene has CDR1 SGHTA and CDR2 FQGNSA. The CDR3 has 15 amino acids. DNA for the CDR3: TGTGCCAGCAGCTTAGGTCCCACTATTACTTACGAGCAGTACTTC. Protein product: CASSLGPTITYEQYF.

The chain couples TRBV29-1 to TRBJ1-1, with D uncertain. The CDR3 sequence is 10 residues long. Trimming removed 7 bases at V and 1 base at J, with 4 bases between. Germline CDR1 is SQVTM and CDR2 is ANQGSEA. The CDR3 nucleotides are TGCAGCGCCAGGAACACTGAAGCTTTCTTT. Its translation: CSARNTEAFF.

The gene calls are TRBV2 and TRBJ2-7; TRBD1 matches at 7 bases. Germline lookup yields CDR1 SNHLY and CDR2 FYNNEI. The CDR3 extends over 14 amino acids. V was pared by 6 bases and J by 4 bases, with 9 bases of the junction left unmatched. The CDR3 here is CASRRDRGLYEQYF. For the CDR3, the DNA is TGTGCCAGCAGACGGGACAGAGGGCTTTACGAGCAGTACTTC.

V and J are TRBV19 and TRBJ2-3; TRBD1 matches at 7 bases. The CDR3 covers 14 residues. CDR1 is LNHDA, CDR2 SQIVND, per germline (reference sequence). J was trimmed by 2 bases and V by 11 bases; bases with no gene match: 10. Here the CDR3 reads CASGDSSLTDTQYF. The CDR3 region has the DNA TGTGCCTCAGGGGACAGTTCACTCACAGATACGCAGTATTTT.

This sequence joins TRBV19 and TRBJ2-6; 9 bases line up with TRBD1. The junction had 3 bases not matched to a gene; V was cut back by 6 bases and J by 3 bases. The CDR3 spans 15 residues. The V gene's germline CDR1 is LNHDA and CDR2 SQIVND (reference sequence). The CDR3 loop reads CASRTGGIGANVLTF. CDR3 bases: TGTGCCAGTAGGACAGGGGGAATTGGGGCCAACGTCCTGACTTTC.

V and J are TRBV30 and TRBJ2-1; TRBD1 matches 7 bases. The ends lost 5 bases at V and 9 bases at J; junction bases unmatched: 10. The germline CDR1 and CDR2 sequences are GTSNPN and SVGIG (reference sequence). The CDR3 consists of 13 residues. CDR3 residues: CAWARQGEGEQFF. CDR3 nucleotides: TGTGCCTGGGCACGACAGGGCGAAGGTGAGCAGTTCTTC.